This T cell receptor beta chain was identified in a study of breast tumors, draining lymph nodes, adjacent tissues. TCRdb redid the calling of the multiplex PCR reads with MiXCR, one entry per CDR3 protein. The sample contains 200,000 or so distinct CDR3 sequences, approximately 33% of which appear only once. This clonotype was found many times. What it recognizes is unknown. V dropped 3 bases and J dropped 1; count of bases not matched to a gene: 4. The CDR3 runs to 17 residues. Germline V gene lookup returns CDR1 SGHNT and CDR2 YYREEE (reference sequence). Samples came from axillary lymph nodes draining the breast cancer. Regarding the study as a whole: Luminal-like breast cancer showed significantly higher tumor–nontumor repertoire similarity than basal-like. Tumor repertoires ranked between lymph nodes and nontumor tissue in diversity, with V and J gene preferences.

Sequencing used axillary lymph node tissue. This rearrangement joins TRBV5-4 to TRBJ2-3, with 14 bases lining up with TRBD2. This receptor was obtained from a female donor with breast cancer. Some clones in this sample may be carry-over from other donors' samples. The CDR3 bases are TGTGCCAGCAGCTATAGACTAGCGGGGGGGCGCACAGATACGCAGTATTTT. Its translation: CASSYRLAGGRTDTQYF.